The following is a TCR beta chain sequence with its context. Its target is unknown. The sample is drawn from a study of response to subunit inactivated influenza vaccine. The study's findings and limits: Each seasonal influenza vaccination recruits few new T cells, the authors suggested.

TCRdb re-analysed the RT-PCR reads in MiXCR, keeping a single row per CDR3 protein. The sample lists 650,000 to 800,000 distinct CDR3 sequences, approximately 15% occurring once. CDR1 is SGHDT and CDR2 is YYEEEE in the germline V gene. V gave up 4 bases and J gave up 4 bases, with 11 bases separating them. CDR3 size: 13 residues. The V gene is TRBV5-6, the J gene TRBJ1-2, with D perhaps TRBD1 (6 bases). This material consisted of PBMCs from blood, taken 14 to 15 days before vaccination. The sequence was collected from a man between 45 and 60 years old who received an inactivated influenza vaccine. Here the CDR3 reads CASSGTPTYGYTF. CDR3 nucleotide sequence: TGTGCCAGCAGCGGGACACCGACCTATGGCTACACCTTC.